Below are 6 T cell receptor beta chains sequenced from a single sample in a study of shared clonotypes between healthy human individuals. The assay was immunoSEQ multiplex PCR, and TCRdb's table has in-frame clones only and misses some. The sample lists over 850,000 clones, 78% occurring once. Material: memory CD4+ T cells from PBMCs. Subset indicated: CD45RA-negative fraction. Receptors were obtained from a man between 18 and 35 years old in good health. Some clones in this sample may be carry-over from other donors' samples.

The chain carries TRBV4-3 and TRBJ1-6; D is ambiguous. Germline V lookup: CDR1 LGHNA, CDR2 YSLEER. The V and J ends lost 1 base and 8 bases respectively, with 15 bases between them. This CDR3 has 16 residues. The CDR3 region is CASSQVWAWNDSPLHF. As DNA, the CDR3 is TGCGCCAGCAGCCAAGTCTGGGCGTGGAATGATTCACCCCTCCACTTT.

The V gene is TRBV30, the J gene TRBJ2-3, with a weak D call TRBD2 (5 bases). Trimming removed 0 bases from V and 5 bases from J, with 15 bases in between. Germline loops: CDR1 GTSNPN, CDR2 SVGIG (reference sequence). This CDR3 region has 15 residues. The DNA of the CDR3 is TGTGCCTGGAGTGTCTTTTACCTAGCTGAAGATACGCAGTATTTT. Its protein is CAWSVFYLAEDTQYF.

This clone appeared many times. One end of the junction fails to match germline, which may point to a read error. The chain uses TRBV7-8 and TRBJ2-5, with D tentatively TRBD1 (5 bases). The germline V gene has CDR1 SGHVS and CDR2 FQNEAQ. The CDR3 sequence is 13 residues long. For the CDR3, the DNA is TGTGCCAGCAGCTTAGTGGGGCCCGAGACACAGTACTTC. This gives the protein CASSLVGPETQYF.

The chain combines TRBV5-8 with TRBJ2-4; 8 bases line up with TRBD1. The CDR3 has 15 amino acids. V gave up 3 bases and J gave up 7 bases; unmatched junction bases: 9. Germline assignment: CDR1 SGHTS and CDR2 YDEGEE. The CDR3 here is CASSSGYNRGNIQYF. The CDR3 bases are TGTGCCAGCAGCTCAGGGTACAACAGGGGGAACATTCAGTACTTC.

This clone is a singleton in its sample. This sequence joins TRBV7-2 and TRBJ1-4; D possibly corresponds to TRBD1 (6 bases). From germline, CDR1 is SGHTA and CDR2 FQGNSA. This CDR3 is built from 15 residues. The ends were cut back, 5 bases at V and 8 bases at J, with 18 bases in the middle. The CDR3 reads CASSRGGHDSEKLFF. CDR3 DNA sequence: TGTGCCAGCAGCCGGGGGGGCCACGACAGCGAAAAACTGTTTTTT. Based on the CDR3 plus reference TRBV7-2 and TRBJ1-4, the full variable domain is GAGVSQSPSNKVTEKGKDVELRCDPISGHTALYWYRQSLGQGLEFLIYFQGNSAPDKSGLPSDRFSAERTGGSVSTLTIQRTQQEDSAVYLCASSRGGHDSEKLFFGSGTQLSVL.

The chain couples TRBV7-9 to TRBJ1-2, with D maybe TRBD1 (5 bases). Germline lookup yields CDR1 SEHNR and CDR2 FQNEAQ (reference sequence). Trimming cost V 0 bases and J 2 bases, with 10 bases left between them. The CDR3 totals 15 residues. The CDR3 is CASSLAGVINYGYTF. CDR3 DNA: TGTGCCAGCAGCTTAGCGGGGGTCATAAACTATGGCTACACCTTC.